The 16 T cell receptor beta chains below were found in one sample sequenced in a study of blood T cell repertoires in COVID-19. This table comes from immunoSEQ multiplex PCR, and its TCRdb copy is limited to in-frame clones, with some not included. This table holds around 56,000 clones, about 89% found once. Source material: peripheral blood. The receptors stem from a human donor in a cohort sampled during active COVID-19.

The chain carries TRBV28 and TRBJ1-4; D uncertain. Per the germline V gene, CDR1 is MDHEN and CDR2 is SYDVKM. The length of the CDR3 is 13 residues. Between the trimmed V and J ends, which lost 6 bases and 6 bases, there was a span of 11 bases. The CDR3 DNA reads TGTGCCAGCAGCCCACCACTATATGAAAAACTGTTTTTT. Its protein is CASSPPLYEKLFF.

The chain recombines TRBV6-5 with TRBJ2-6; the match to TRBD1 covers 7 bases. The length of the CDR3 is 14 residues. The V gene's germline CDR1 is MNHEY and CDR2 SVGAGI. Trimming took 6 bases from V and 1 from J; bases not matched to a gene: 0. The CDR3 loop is CASSRGSGANVLTF. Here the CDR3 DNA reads TGTGCCAGCAGCAGGGGGTCTGGGGCCAACGTCCTGACTTTC.

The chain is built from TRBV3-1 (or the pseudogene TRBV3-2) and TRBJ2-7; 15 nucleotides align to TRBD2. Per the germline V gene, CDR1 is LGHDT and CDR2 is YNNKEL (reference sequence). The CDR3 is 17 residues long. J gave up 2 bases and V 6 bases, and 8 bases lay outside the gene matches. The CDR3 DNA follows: TGTGCCAGCAGACCCGGACTAGCGGGGGGGACTACCTACGAGCAGTACTTC. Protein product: CASRPGLAGGTTYEQYF.

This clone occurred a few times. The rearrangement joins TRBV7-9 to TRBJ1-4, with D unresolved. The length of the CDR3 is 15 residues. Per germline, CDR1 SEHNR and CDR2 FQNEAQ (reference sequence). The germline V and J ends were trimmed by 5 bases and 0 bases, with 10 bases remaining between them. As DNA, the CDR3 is TGTGCCAGCAGCAGAGAACTTGCAACTAATGAAAAACTGTTTTTT. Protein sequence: CASSRELATNEKLFF. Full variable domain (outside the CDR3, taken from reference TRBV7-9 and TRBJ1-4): DTGVSQNPRHKITKRGQNVTFRCDPISEHNRLYWYRQTLGQGPEFLTYFQNEAQLEKSRLLSDRFSAERPKGSFSTLEIQRTEQGDSAMYLCASSRELATNEKLFFGSGTQLSVL.

The CDR3 DNA reads TGTGCCAGCAGGAGGGACAGGGGTAACTATGGCTACACCTTC. As protein: CASRRDRGNYGYTF. The V call is TRBV6-5, the J call TRBJ1-2; 10 positions agree with TRBD1. This CDR3 has 14 amino acids. The V gene end was trimmed by 6 bases and the J gene end by 1 base; junction bases not matched to a gene: 2. Germline lookup yields CDR1 MNHEY and CDR2 SVGAGI.

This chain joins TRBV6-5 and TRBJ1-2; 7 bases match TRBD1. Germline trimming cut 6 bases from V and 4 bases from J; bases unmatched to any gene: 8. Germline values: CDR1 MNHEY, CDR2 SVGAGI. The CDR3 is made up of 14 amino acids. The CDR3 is CASRTGTAVYGYTF. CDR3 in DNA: TGTGCCAGCAGGACCGGGACAGCCGTCTATGGCTACACCTTC.

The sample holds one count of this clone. CDR3 in amino acids: CASSFNYEQYF. CDR3 DNA: TGTGCCAGCAGTTTCAACTACGAGCAGTACTTC. The chain combines TRBV12-3 or TRBV12-4 with TRBJ2-7; no definite D call. The V end was cut by 3 bases, the J end by 3 bases, with 3 bases between. The CDR3 contains 11 residues.

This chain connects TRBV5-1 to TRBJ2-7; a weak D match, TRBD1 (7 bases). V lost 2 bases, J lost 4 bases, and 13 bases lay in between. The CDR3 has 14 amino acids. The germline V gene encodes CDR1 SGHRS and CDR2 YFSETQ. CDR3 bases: TGCGCCAGCAGCTTATCGACAGGGAGGTACGAGCAGTACTTC. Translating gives CASSLSTGRYEQYF.

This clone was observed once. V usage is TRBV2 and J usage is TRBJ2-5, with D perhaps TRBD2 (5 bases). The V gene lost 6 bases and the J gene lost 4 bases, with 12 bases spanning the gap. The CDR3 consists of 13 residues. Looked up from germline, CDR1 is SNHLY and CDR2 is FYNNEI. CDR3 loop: CASRREWGETQYF. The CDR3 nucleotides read TGTGCCAGCAGGAGGGAGTGGGGAGAGACCCAGTACTTC.

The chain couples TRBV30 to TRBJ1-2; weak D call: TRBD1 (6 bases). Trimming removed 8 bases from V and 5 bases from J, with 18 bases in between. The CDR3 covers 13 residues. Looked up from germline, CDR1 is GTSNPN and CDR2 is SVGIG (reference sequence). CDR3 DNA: TGTGCCGGGAAATGGACAGCGAATTATGGCTACACCTTC. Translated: CAGKWTANYGYTF. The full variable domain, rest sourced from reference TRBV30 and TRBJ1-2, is SQTIHQWPATLVQPVGSPLSLECTVEGTSNPNLYWYRQAAGRGLQLLFYSVGIGQISSEVPQNLSASRPQDRQFILSSKKLLLSDSGFYLCAGKWTANYGYTFGSGTRLTVV.

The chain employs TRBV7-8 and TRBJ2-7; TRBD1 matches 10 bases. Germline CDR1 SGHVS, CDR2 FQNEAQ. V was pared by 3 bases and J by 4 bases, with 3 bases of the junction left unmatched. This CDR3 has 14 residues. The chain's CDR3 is CASSLWDRGYEQYF. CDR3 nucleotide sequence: TGTGCCAGCAGCTTGTGGGACAGGGGTTACGAGCAGTACTTC.

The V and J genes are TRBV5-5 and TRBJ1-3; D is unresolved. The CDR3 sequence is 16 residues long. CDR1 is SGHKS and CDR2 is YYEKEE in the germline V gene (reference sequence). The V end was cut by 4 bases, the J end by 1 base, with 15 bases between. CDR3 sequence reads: CASSPWQNPSGNTIYF. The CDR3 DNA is TGTGCCAGCAGCCCCTGGCAAAACCCATCTGGAAACACCATATATTTT.

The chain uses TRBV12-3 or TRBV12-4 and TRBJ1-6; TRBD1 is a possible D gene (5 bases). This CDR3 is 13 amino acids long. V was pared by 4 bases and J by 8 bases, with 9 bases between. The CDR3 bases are TGTGCCAGCAGTTCCGGGGGATATTCACCCCTCCACTTT. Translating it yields CASSSGGYSPLHF.

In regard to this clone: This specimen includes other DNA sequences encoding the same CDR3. DNA for the CDR3: TGTGCCAGCAGCGTAGGGGGGAGCGGGGGCCAGCAGTACTTC. It translates to CASSVGGSGGQQYF. The rearrangement joins TRBV9 to TRBJ2-7; TRBD2 matches 8 bases. CDR3 size: 14 residues. J was trimmed by 8 bases and V by 0 bases; bases with no gene match: 7. Germline V gene sequence: CDR1 SGDLS, CDR2 YYNGEE.

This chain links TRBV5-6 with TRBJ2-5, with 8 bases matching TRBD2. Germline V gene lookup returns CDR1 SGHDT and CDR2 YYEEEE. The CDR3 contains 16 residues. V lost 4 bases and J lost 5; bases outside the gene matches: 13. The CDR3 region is CASSPRIGGVLETQYF. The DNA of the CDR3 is TGTGCCAGCAGCCCTCGGATCGGGGGGGTTCTGGAGACCCAGTACTTC.

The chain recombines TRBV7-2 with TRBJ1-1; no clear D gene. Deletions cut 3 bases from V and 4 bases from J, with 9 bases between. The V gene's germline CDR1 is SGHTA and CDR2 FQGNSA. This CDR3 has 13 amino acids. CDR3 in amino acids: CASSFSEFTEAFF. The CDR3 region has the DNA TGTGCCAGCAGCTTCTCGGAGTTCACTGAAGCTTTCTTT.